These 24 T cell receptor beta chains came from one sample sequenced in a study of CD8+ T cells in alopecia areata. RNA, once extracted, was reverse transcribed into cDNA for use as the sequencing template. Some clones are missing from TCRdb's copy, which holds only in-frame ones; the method was immunoSEQ multiplex PCR. Here the sample spans about 250,000 clones, around 67% being singletons. The sequencing used CD4+ T cells sorted from blood, collected at week 0. Receptor source: a human donor with alopecia areata.

The chain employs TRBV7-3 and TRBJ2-5; D call uncertain. Between the trimmed V and J ends, which lost 2 bases and 4 bases, there was a span of 5 bases. Germline-derived CDR1 and CDR2 are SGHTA and FQGTGA. The CDR3 has 12 residues. The CDR3: CASSLDGETQYF. CDR3 coding DNA: TGTGCCAGCAGCTTAGATGGAGAGACCCAGTACTTC.

The chain carries TRBV6-6 and TRBJ1-5; 9 nucleotides agree with TRBD1. The CDR3 runs to 15 residues. Germline values: CDR1 MNHNY, CDR2 SVGAGI (reference sequence). V lost 2 bases to trimming and J lost 5 bases; unmatched junction nucleotides: 4. This CDR3 reads CASSYGDRDYQPQHF. CDR3 DNA: TGTGCCAGCAGTTACGGGGACAGGGATTATCAGCCCCAGCATTTT.

This chain links TRBV6-1 with TRBJ1-5; D call uncertain. Germline V gene lookup returns CDR1 MNHNS and CDR2 SASEGT. The CDR3 covers 13 residues. Trimming stripped 2 bases from V and 4 bases from J, with 6 bases between. The CDR3 nucleotides are TGTGCCAGCAGTGAACAGGCGAATCAGCCCCAGCATTTT. Encoded protein: CASSEQANQPQHF.

This clone appeared a few times. This sequence joins TRBV29-1 and TRBJ2-5; TRBD2 is a possible D gene (5 bases). The V end was cut by 2 bases, the J end by 1 base, with 11 bases between. This CDR3 comprises 14 residues. Looked up from germline, CDR1 is SQVTM and CDR2 is ANQGSEA. The CDR3 region has the DNA TGCAGCGTTGAACGGGGAGACGTCCAAGAGACCCAGTACTTC. Protein: CSVERGDVQETQYF.

Here the CDR3 DNA reads TGCAGCGCCTCACAGGGCCCTGCCACTGAAGCTTTCTTT. Its translation: CSASQGPATEAFF. The chain carries TRBV29-1 and TRBJ1-1; TRBD1 is a possible D gene (6 bases). The V end was cut by 7 bases, the J end by 4 bases, with 16 bases between. From germline, CDR1 is SQVTM and CDR2 ANQGSEA. This CDR3 spans 13 amino acids.

The rearrangement uses TRBV18 and TRBJ2-5, with D perhaps TRBD1 (5 bases). The germline CDR1 and CDR2 sequences are KGHSH and LQKENI. V shed 3 bases and J shed 5 bases, with 13 bases lying between them. CDR3 length: 14 residues. Written as DNA, the CDR3 is TGTGCCAGCTCACCGGGGCGGAGCATGGAGACCCAGTACTTC. This gives the protein CASSPGRSMETQYF.

Only a few counts were recorded for this clone. The chain couples TRBV29-1 to TRBJ2-5; D gene unclear. V dropped 6 bases and J dropped 0 bases, with 14 bases sitting between them. CDR1 and CDR2 (germline): SQVTM, ANQGSEA. This CDR3 contains 14 residues. DNA for the CDR3: TGCAGCGTGGTACGCTCGGCAGACCAAGAGACCCAGTACTTC. Residues: CSVVRSADQETQYF. Filled out from reference TRBV29-1 and TRBJ2-5, the complete variable domain reads SAVISQKPSRDICQRGTSLTIQCQVDSQVTMMFWYRQQPGQSLTLIATANQGSEATYESGFVIDKFPISRPNLTFSTLTVSNMSPEDSSIYLCSVVRSADQETQYFGPGTRLLVL.

The gene calls are TRBV27 and TRBJ1-5, with unresolved D. Germline V CDR1 and CDR2: MNHEY, SMNVEV (reference sequence). This CDR3 has 13 amino acids. V lost 0 bases, J lost 5 bases, and 5 bases lay in between. DNA for the CDR3: TGTGCCAGCAGTTTATCGTACGATCAGCCCCAGCATTTT. This encodes CASSLSYDQPQHF.

A few counts support this clone. The J gene is TRBJ1-1, the V gene TRBV25-1; no clear D gene. V lost 2 bases and J 0 bases, leaving 10 bases between the germline ends. The CDR3 totals 15 residues. Germline V gene data show CDR1 as MGHDK and CDR2 as SYGVNS. CDR3 DNA: TGTGCCAGCAGTGAAGTCGGCACTTTGAACACTGAAGCTTTCTTT. Its translation: CASSEVGTLNTEAFF.

This clone was recorded once. The CDR3 DNA reads TGTGCCATCAGTGAGTCTGCGGGGCTGACAGATACGCAGTATTTT. Protein sequence: CAISESAGLTDTQYF. This chain links TRBV10-3 with TRBJ2-3; possibly TRBD2 for D (6 bases). V lost 0 bases and J 3 bases, leaving 10 bases between the germline ends. The CDR3 is made up of 15 amino acids. Germline V CDR1 and CDR2: ENHRY, SYGVKD.

The chain is built from TRBV7-9 and TRBJ1-4; D unclear. The CDR3 is made up of 16 amino acids. V lost 3 bases, J lost 0 bases, and 11 bases lay in between. CDR1 and CDR2 (germline): SEHNR, FQNEAQ (reference sequence). The CDR3 DNA is TGTGCCAGCAGCTTGGGCAGAAGGACAACTAATGAAAAACTGTTTTTT. Translation: CASSLGRRTTNEKLFF.

This clone appeared a few times. The genes are TRBV7-3 and TRBJ2-7; D is unclear. The V and J ends lost 8 bases and 1 base respectively, with 12 bases between them. Germline CDR1 SGHTA, CDR2 FQGTGA. CDR3 length: 13 residues. The CDR3 DNA sequence: TGTGCCAGCGGGAATCCGTTTTCCTACGAGCAGTACTTC. It encodes CASGNPFSYEQYF.

This clone was found a few times. The chain employs TRBV5-1 and TRBJ2-1; 8 bases line up with TRBD1. The germline gives CDR1 SGHRS, CDR2 YFSETQ. After removal of 4 bases from V and 5 bases from J, the junction contained 5 bases not matched to a gene. The CDR3 has 14 residues. This CDR3 is CASSPPGQDNEQFF. The CDR3 DNA reads TGCGCCAGCAGCCCGCCGGGACAGGACAATGAGCAGTTCTTC. The full variable domain, in which reference TRBV5-1 and TRBJ2-1 provide the parts outside the CDR3, is KAGVTQTPRYLIKTRGQQVTLSCSPISGHRSVSWYQQTPGQGLQFLFEYFSETQRNKGNFPGRFSGRQFSNSRSEMNVSTLELGDSALYLCASSPPGQDNEQFFGPGTRLTVL.

This clone was seen once. The V and J genes are TRBV5-6 and TRBJ2-5, with a possible D match to TRBD1 (6 bases). The CDR3 has 14 residues. V lost 2 bases, J lost 9 bases, and 17 bases lay in between. Per germline, CDR1 SGHDT and CDR2 YYEEEE. The CDR3 here is CASSFGRGRSAQYF. The CDR3, as DNA: TGTGCCAGCAGCTTCGGCAGGGGACGGTCGGCCCAGTACTTC.

This clone appeared once. The chain carries TRBV9 and TRBJ2-7; 9 nucleotides match TRBD2. After removal of 3 bases from V and 0 bases from J, the junction contained 10 bases not matched to a gene. The CDR3 runs to 17 residues. Germline V CDR1 and CDR2: SGDLS, YYNGEE. In DNA form, the CDR3 reads TGTGCCAGCAGCGAGGGGGCCCCAGCGGGGGGCTCCTACGAGCAGTACTTC. It translates to CASSEGAPAGGSYEQYF.

V usage is TRBV5-6 and J usage is TRBJ1-2; the D gene is possibly TRBD1 (6 bases). This CDR3 region has 13 residues. The germline CDR1 and CDR2 sequences are SGHDT and YYEEEE. V was trimmed by 3 bases and J by 3 bases, leaving 9 bases between them. The DNA for the CDR3 is TGTGCCAGCAGCTGGAGGACAGACTATGGCTACACCTTC. Translated: CASSWRTDYGYTF.

This chain joins TRBV6-5 and TRBJ2-2; D uncertain. Germline-derived CDR1 and CDR2 are MNHEY and SVGAGI. The CDR3 runs 14 residues. Trimming left V 5 bases short and J 4 bases short, with 11 bases between. The CDR3 region has the DNA TGTGCCAGCAGTCCCGACTGGGCCACCGGGGAGCTGTTTTTT. The encoded protein is CASSPDWATGELFF.

The chain uses TRBV5-1 and TRBJ2-5; possibly TRBD2 for D (5 bases). The CDR3 runs to 14 residues. From germline, CDR1 is SGHRS and CDR2 YFSETQ. The V end was cut by 6 bases, the J end by 4 bases, with 16 bases between. The CDR3 reads CASKGLSEGETQYF. The CDR3, as DNA: TGCGCCAGCAAAGGCCTTAGCGAGGGAGAGACCCAGTACTTC. Full variable domain (outside the CDR3, taken from reference TRBV5-1 and TRBJ2-5): KAGVTQTPRYLIKTRGQQVTLSCSPISGHRSVSWYQQTPGQGLQFLFEYFSETQRNKGNFPGRFSGRQFSNSRSEMNVSTLELGDSALYLCASKGLSEGETQYFGPGTRLLVL.

The rearrangement links TRBV4-2 to TRBJ1-2; possible D gene TRBD1, 5 bases. This CDR3 is 15 amino acids long. Germline CDR1 and CDR2: LGHNA and YNFKEQ. Trimming took off 3 bases at V and 8 bases at J, with 19 bases between the two ends. The CDR3 DNA follows: TGTGCCAGCAGCCAGGACGGTAGGGACTTCAGGGGCTACACCTTC. It encodes CASSQDGRDFRGYTF.

The rearrangement links TRBV30 to TRBJ2-1; D remains ambiguous. CDR3 length: 13 amino acids. Germline CDR1 reads GTSNPN; CDR2 reads SVGIG (reference sequence). V dropped 0 bases and J dropped 4 bases, with 7 bases sitting between them. CDR3 nucleotide sequence: TGTGCCTGGAGTGTACTACAGTACAATGAGCAGTTCTTC. This translates into CAWSVLQYNEQFF.

In its sample, this clone was seen once. The chain combines TRBV30 with TRBJ2-5; tentatively, D is TRBD2 (6 bases). In germline, CDR1 is GTSNPN, CDR2 SVGIG (reference sequence). The V end lost 3 bases, the J end lost 5 bases, and 13 bases lay between the germline ends. This CDR3 contains 13 residues. CDR3 sequence: CAWSIDRGETQYF. The CDR3 nucleotides are TGTGCCTGGAGCATTGACCGGGGGGAGACCCAGTACTTC.

The chain joins TRBV15 to TRBJ1-5; possibly TRBD1 for D (5 bases). V lost 0 bases and J lost 8, with 11 bases in between. The germline V gene encodes CDR1 LNHNV and CDR2 YYDKDF (reference sequence). The CDR3 covers 14 residues. CDR3 protein: CATSRDPGVKPQHF. CDR3 coding DNA: TGTGCCACCAGCAGAGATCCGGGGGTCAAGCCCCAGCATTTT.

The chain employs TRBV5-6 and TRBJ1-2, with no clear D. V was trimmed by 2 bases and J by 8 bases, leaving 19 bases between them. The CDR3 length is 15 residues. Germline loops: CDR1 SGHDT, CDR2 YYEEEE. CDR3 bases: TGTGCCAGCAGCTTACGGGTCCCTTTCTCGGGAGGCTACACCTTC. It codes for CASSLRVPFSGGYTF. Full variable domain (outside the CDR3, taken from reference TRBV5-6 and TRBJ1-2): DAGVTQSPTHLIKTRGQQVTLRCSPKSGHDTVSWYQQALGQGPQFIFQYYEEEERQRGNFPDRFSGHQFPNYSSELNVNALLLGDSALYLCASSLRVPFSGGYTFGSGTRLTVV.

The V gene is TRBV29-1, the J gene TRBJ2-5, with TRBD2 as a possible D gene (7 bases). The germline V gene has CDR1 SQVTM and CDR2 ANQGSEA. The CDR3 sequence is 12 residues long. The CDR3 loop is CTCSGGEETQYF. The CDR3 region has the DNA TGCACCTGCTCGGGGGGCGAGGAGACCCAGTACTTC.